Described below is a single TCR beta chain sequence and its context. The sample belongs to a study of T cell changes during pregnancy in multiple sclerosis. Method: immunoSEQ multiplex PCR; TCRdb's copy keeps in-frame clones and lacks some. The sample lists fewer than 60,000 clones; roughly 90% were seen once. J lost 3 bases, V lost 4 bases, and 7 bases had no gene match. The CDR3 sequence is 14 residues long. The germline V gene encodes CDR1 SGHRS and CDR2 YFSETQ. The sequence was collected from a female donor in good health, enrolled as a control in a pregnancy study. The sequencing used peripheral blood, collected after pregnancy. The chain has TRBV5-1 and TRBJ2-7, with 7 positions matching TRBD1. CDR3 sequence (DNA): TGCGCCAGCAGCCCGGGACAGACCGTCTACGAGCAGTACTTC. Translated: CASSPGQTVYEQYF.